These 9 T cell receptor beta chains came from one sample sequenced in a study of blood T cell repertoires in COVID-19 (dated by TCRdb to about 2020). Library preparation used the immunoSEQ multiplex PCR assay. Held by TCRdb, this immuneACCESS table contains in-frame sequences only and omits some clones. Under half of the omission traces to an unresolved V gene where checked; the cause of the rest is unknown. The sample yields some 250,000 clones; about 87% were counted once. The leading ten clones occupy more than 6.5% of the sample. The source material was peripheral blood. The receptors were sampled from a woman in her seventies with active or convalescent COVID-19.

The chain couples TRBV19 to TRBJ2-7; D is perhaps TRBD2 (6 bases). CDR3 length: 15 amino acids. Trimming pared 1 base from V and 1 base from J, leaving 11 bases between. The germline V gene encodes CDR1 LNHDA and CDR2 SQIVND (reference sequence). This CDR3 reads CASSIVMGTSYEQYF. Here the CDR3 DNA reads TGTGCCAGTAGTATAGTCATGGGGACTTCCTACGAGCAGTACTTC.

The chain recombines TRBV5-6 with TRBJ2-7; perhaps TRBD2 as D (5 bases). V shed 5 bases and J shed 2 bases, with 20 bases lying between them. From germline, CDR1 is SGHDT and CDR2 YYEEEE. This CDR3 is built from 16 residues. The CDR3 DNA reads as TGTGCCAGCAGTCGGGAACTGGGCCCCAATCCCTACGAGCAGTACTTC. As protein: CASSRELGPNPYEQYF. Full variable domain (outside the CDR3, taken from reference TRBV5-6 and TRBJ2-7): DAGVTQSPTHLIKTRGQQVTLRCSPKSGHDTVSWYQQALGQGPQFIFQYYEEEERQRGNFPDRFSGHQFPNYSSELNVNALLLGDSALYLCASSRELGPNPYEQYFGPGTRLTVT.

The V call is TRBV21-1, the J call TRBJ1-5. TRBV21-1 is a recognized pseudogene. The CDR3 loop spans 14 amino acids. CDR3 amino acids: CASSTLEEDQPQHF. CDR3 nucleotides: TGTGCCAGCAGCACTCTAGAGGAGGATCAGCCCCAGCATTTT.

This chain joins TRBV18 and TRBJ2-1, with 8 bases that match TRBD2. Germline lookup yields CDR1 KGHSH and CDR2 LQKENI. This CDR3 comprises 15 residues. Trimming removed 2 bases from V and 5 bases from J; junction bases left unmatched: 5. The CDR3 reads CASSPMAGGHNEQFF. CDR3 nucleotide sequence: TGTGCCAGCTCACCAATGGCGGGGGGACACAATGAGCAGTTCTTC.

The chain couples TRBV19 to TRBJ2-1; 7 nucleotides agree with TRBD2. J was trimmed by 5 bases and V by 3 bases; bases with no gene match: 4. There are 14 residues in the CDR3. The germline V gene encodes CDR1 LNHDA and CDR2 SQIVND (reference sequence). This chain's CDR3 is CASSIPGRDNEQFF. As DNA, the CDR3 is TGTGCCAGTAGTATCCCGGGGAGGGACAATGAGCAGTTCTTC. Full variable domain (remainder filled in from reference TRBV19 and TRBJ2-1): DGGITQSPKYLFRKEGQNVTLSCEQNLNHDAMYWYRQDPGQGLRLIYYSQIVNDFQKGDIAEGYSVSREKKESFPLTVTSAQKNPTAFYLCASSIPGRDNEQFFGPGTRLTVL.

This clone was seen a handful of times. V usage is TRBV11-2 and J usage is TRBJ1-1, with TRBD1 matching 7 bases. After removal of 7 bases from V and 0 bases from J, the junction contained 8 bases not matched to a gene. CDR1 and CDR2 (germline): SGHAT, FQNNGV. There are 15 residues in the CDR3. The CDR3 sequence is CASTESGTVNTEAFF. As DNA, the CDR3 is TGTGCCAGCACTGAATCCGGGACAGTGAACACTGAAGCTTTCTTT. Full variable domain (missing parts from reference TRBV11-2 and TRBJ1-1): EAGVAQSPRYKIIEKRQSVAFWCNPISGHATLYWYQQILGQGPKLLIQFQNNGVVDDSQLPKDRFSAERLKGVDSTLKIQPAKLEDSAVYLCASTESGTVNTEAFFGQGTRLTVV.

This chain uses TRBV6-6 with TRBJ2-2, with D possibly being TRBD1 (5 bases). Trimming stripped 5 bases from V and 2 bases from J, with 9 bases between. The CDR3 runs to 14 residues. From germline, CDR1 is MNHNY and CDR2 SVGAGI (reference sequence). The CDR3 sequence: CASSIGVNTGELFF. DNA for the CDR3: TGTGCCAGCAGTATAGGGGTCAACACCGGGGAGCTGTTTTTT.

The rearrangement uses TRBV6-6 and TRBJ1-1; the match to TRBD1 covers 9 bases. This CDR3 is built from 16 residues. Germline values: CDR1 MNHNY, CDR2 SVGAGI (reference sequence). V was pared by 5 bases and J by 0 bases, with 7 bases of the junction left unmatched. The CDR3 here is CASSKLGQGVNTEAFF. The CDR3 region has the DNA TGTGCCAGCAGTAAGCTGGGACAGGGTGTGAACACTGAAGCTTTCTTT.

The gene calls are TRBV3-1 (or the pseudogene TRBV3-2) and TRBJ1-5; D is unresolved. Germline loops: CDR1 LGHDT, CDR2 YNNKEL (reference sequence). Trimming removed 1 base from V and 2 bases from J, with 15 bases in between. There are 17 residues in the CDR3. The CDR3, as DNA: TGTGCCAGCAGCCAAGGATTTTGCACTGTTGGCAATCAGCCCCAGCATTTT. Amino acid sequence: CASSQGFCTVGNQPQHF.